This T cell receptor (beta chain) was sequenced for a study of Graves' ophthalmopathy and Graves' hyperthyroidism. Stable hyperthyroidism was defined by absence of ophthalmopathy within 18 months of follow-up. A volume of 9.5 to 10 ml of fresh peripheral blood supplied the PBMCs. Broader study findings: In blood appeared most of the expanded thyroid clonotypes whose frequency exceeded 0.001. Classification of ophthalmopathy versus stable hyperthyroidism by a 13-signature model yielded roughly 86% sensitivity and around 77% specificity.

This clonotype showed up many times. Its antigen is still unknown. From RNA, the CDR3 regions of TCR beta chains were amplified and sequenced. In the first round, RT-PCR was carried out with HTBI primers, and a multiplex PCR formed the second round. TCRdb ran MiXCR on the multiplex PCR reads and lists one entry per CDR3 protein. This table has about 380,000 distinct CDR3 sequences, 15% appearing once. This TCR came from a woman between 18 and 29 years old with stable Graves' hyperthyroidism. Sample: peripheral blood.

In nucleotides, the CDR3 is TGTGCCAGCAGCCGTGGAGAGTCGGGCTACGAGCAGTACTTC. It translates to CASSRGESGYEQYF. The rearrangement uses TRBV12-3 or TRBV12-4 and TRBJ2-7, with D unresolved. The CDR3 consists of 14 residues. The V gene lost 6 bases and the J gene lost 3 bases, with 15 bases spanning the gap.